This TCR beta chain was retrieved from a study of cytomegalovirus exposure and HLA in healthy donors. Broader study findings: Testing in vitro showed a few CMV-associated chains specific for CMV antigens. Exclusion as indistinguishable affected some V segments, including TRBV6-2 and TRBV6-3.

As concerns this clone: What it binds is unknown.

The PCR used 60 Vbeta and 13 Jbeta primers. Here immunoSEQ multiplex PCR was the method, and the copy in TCRdb shows in-frame clones only, minus some. The table includes 98,000 or so clones, less than 85% detected once. The length of the CDR3 is 15 residues. Germline V lookup: CDR1 MDHEN, CDR2 SYDVKM. J lost 4 bases, V lost 5 bases, and 8 bases had no gene match. The sample consisted of PBMCs. The sequence was collected from a woman younger than 30 in good health and CMV-seropositive. The chain joins TRBV28 to TRBJ1-1, with TRBD1 matching over 9 bases. CDR3 bases: TGTGCCAGCAGTCCCCCCGGGACAGGGAGCACTGAAGCTTTCTTT. Translated, it gives CASSPPGTGSTEAFF.